The 13 T cell receptor beta chains below were found in one sample sequenced in a study of CD4 T cells in relation to SARS-CoV-2 and coronaviruses (dated by TCRdb to about 2021). The method was the immunoSEQ multiplex PCR assay. As stored in TCRdb, this immuneACCESS dataset retains in-frame rearrangements with V and J assigned. A fraction of the clones does not appear; measured against another copy, unresolved V genes explain less than half of the discrepancy, and the remainder lacks a known reason. This sample is represented by about 31,000 clones; around 76% of them were singletons. Clones ranked in the top ten supply under 3.5% of the sample. The antigens of these receptors remain unknown. Sequencing input: memory CD4+ T cells from PBMCs, cultured in vitro. The meaning of the sample's cell subset or site label: memory (non-naive) CD4+ T cells. These receptors all stem from an adult with COVID-19.

V usage is TRBV10-2 and J usage is TRBJ2-1; maybe TRBD2 (6 bases). V was pared by 7 bases and J by 2 bases, with 12 bases between. The CDR3 consists of 14 residues. Germline V gene lookup returns CDR1 WSHSY and CDR2 SAAADI. CDR3 loop: CASTYSGTYNEQFF. The CDR3 DNA sequence: TGCGCCAGCACCTATAGCGGAACCTACAATGAGCAGTTCTTC.

The chain combines TRBV11-2 with TRBJ1-4; D is perhaps TRBD1 (5 bases). V gave up 1 base and J gave up 5 bases, with 17 bases separating them. CDR1 is SGHAT and CDR2 is FQNNGV in the germline V gene. This CDR3 region has 17 residues. The CDR3 DNA sequence: TGTGCCAGCAGCTTAGTCCCAGGGAACCCCGCGAATGAAAAACTGTTTTTT. Protein product: CASSLVPGNPANEKLFF.

The chain has TRBV2 and TRBJ2-1; no definite D call. Germline loops: CDR1 SNHLY, CDR2 FYNNEI. V was clipped by 10 bases and J by 3 bases, with 7 bases between them. This CDR3 comprises 11 residues. The CDR3 region has the DNA TGTGCCACAGGATTCTACAATGAGCAGTTCTTC. Protein product: CATGFYNEQFF.

The chain couples TRBV6-5 to TRBJ2-7; D is perhaps TRBD1 or TRBD2 (5 bases each). This CDR3 contains 13 residues. CDR1 MNHEY and CDR2 SVGAGI come from the germline V gene. Trimming shortened V by 6 bases and J by 4 bases, and 13 bases separated the two germline ends. CDR3: CASRQRGVYEQYF. The CDR3 DNA is TGTGCCAGCAGACAAAGAGGGGTGTACGAGCAGTACTTC.

The chain joins TRBV28 to TRBJ2-1; D ambiguous. In germline, CDR1 is MDHEN, CDR2 SYDVKM. The CDR3 loop spans 15 amino acids. V was cut by 5 bases and J by 5 bases, with 16 bases left in between. CDR3 protein: CASSAPRKANNEQFF. CDR3 coding DNA: TGTGCCAGCAGTGCGCCCAGGAAGGCGAACAATGAGCAGTTCTTC.

This chain uses TRBV11-2 with TRBJ2-1, with TRBD2 matching 8 bases. The CDR3 has 18 amino acids. V was clipped by 5 bases and J by 0 bases; unmatched bases: 12. Germline CDR1 reads SGHAT; CDR2 reads FQNNGV. The CDR3 coding sequence is TGTGCCAGCAGCCGCGGTGGGCCAGCGGGAGACTCCTACAATGAGCAGTTCTTC. Translation: CASSRGGPAGDSYNEQFF.

The V call is TRBV29-1, the J call TRBJ2-2; D possibly corresponds to TRBD2 (5 bases). Germline V gene sequence: CDR1 SQVTM, CDR2 ANQGSEA. Deletions cut 1 base from V and 2 bases from J, with 8 bases between. This CDR3 spans 14 amino acids. The CDR3 reads CSVEGPGNTGELFF. CDR3 in DNA: TGCAGCGTTGAAGGGCCGGGAAACACCGGGGAGCTGTTTTTT.

The chain uses TRBV6-5 and TRBJ2-2; D perhaps matches TRBD1 (6 bases). The CDR3 has 14 residues. V was trimmed by 9 bases and J by 4 bases, leaving 15 bases between them. The germline V gene has CDR1 MNHEY and CDR2 SVGAGI. The CDR3 spells CASKPGTTTGELFF. CDR3 coding DNA: TGTGCCAGTAAACCCGGGACAACCACCGGGGAGCTGTTTTTT.

The chain couples TRBV18 to TRBJ2-3; TRBD2 agrees at 14 bases. Germline V gene lookup returns CDR1 KGHSH and CDR2 LQKENI. The CDR3 length is 19 residues. V lost 3 bases to trimming and J lost 4 bases; unmatched junction nucleotides: 12. CDR3 bases: TGTGCCAGCTCACCGGGACTAGCGGGAGAAGGTTCTGGAGCAGATACGCAGTATTTT. Encoded protein: CASSPGLAGEGSGADTQYF.

The chain employs TRBV5-1 and TRBJ1-2, with a possible D match to TRBD1 (6 bases). The CDR3 covers 13 residues. Germline V gene lookup returns CDR1 SGHRS and CDR2 YFSETQ. V lost 5 bases and J lost 4, with 12 bases in between. The CDR3 coding sequence is TGCGCCAGCAGTTTACAGGGTATCTATGGCTACACCTTC. Translated, it gives CASSLQGIYGYTF.

The J gene is TRBJ2-6, the V gene TRBV5-1; D call uncertain. The germline gives CDR1 SGHRS, CDR2 YFSETQ. The length of the CDR3 is 18 residues. The V end lost 4 bases, the J end lost 1 base, and 18 bases lay between the germline ends. The CDR3 sequence is CASSPDRIFLSGANVLTF. CDR3 DNA sequence: TGCGCCAGCAGCCCCGACCGAATCTTTCTATCTGGGGCCAACGTCCTGACTTTC.

V usage is TRBV29-1 and J usage is TRBJ2-1; D remains ambiguous. V gave up 6 bases and J gave up 7 bases, with 10 bases separating them. The CDR3 covers 11 residues. Germline CDR1 reads SQVTM; CDR2 reads ANQGSEA. The CDR3 DNA sequence: TGCAGCGTCTCCCCGGCTAATGAGCAGTTCTTC. It yields the protein CSVSPANEQFF.

V is TRBV5-1 and J is TRBJ1-1; D gene unclear. V was clipped by 6 bases and J by 0 bases, with 12 bases between them. The germline V gene encodes CDR1 SGHRS and CDR2 YFSETQ. The CDR3 is 14 residues long. CDR3 residues: CASTPGGMNTEAFF. In nucleotides, the CDR3 is TGCGCCAGCACCCCCGGTGGTATGAACACTGAAGCTTTCTTT.